Sequencing of this TCR beta chain was carried out in a study of shared clonotypes between healthy human individuals. Findings and caveats of the study: Against clonotypes common to all four donors, non-shared ones had lower generation probabilities. An effect of sequencing depth on clonotype sharing among donors was expected.

Some clones are missing from TCRdb's copy, which holds only in-frame ones; the method was immunoSEQ multiplex PCR. The data contain around 1.5 million clones, 95% to 99% of them seen just once; the ten biggest clones take up 0.45%. To note about this clone: Its specificity is not known.

The germline CDR1 and CDR2 sequences are SGHRS and YFSETQ. The V gene end was trimmed by 4 bases and the J gene end by 7 bases; junction bases not matched to a gene: 6. This CDR3 comprises 15 residues. The chain uses TRBV5-1 and TRBJ2-5, with 14 bases lining up with TRBD2. The sequencing sample was made of naive CD4+ T cells sorted from blood. This sample's subset: CD45RA+ positively selected. The sequence came from a man aged 30 to 45 in good health. The CDR3 protein is CASSHGTSGRLTQYF. CDR3 DNA: TGCGCCAGCAGCCACGGGACTAGCGGGAGATTGACCCAGTACTTC.